The 11 T cell receptor beta chains presented below share a single source sample, sequenced in a study of cytomegalovirus exposure and HLA in healthy donors. Primers: 60 Vbeta forward and 13 Jbeta reverse. Assay: immunoSEQ multiplex PCR; the TCRdb copy retains only in-frame clones and omits some. This sample yields approximately 150,000 clones, of which about 71% are seen a single time; approximately 2.5% belongs to the top ten. Material for sequencing was PBMCs. The receptors derive from a woman aged 30 to 39 in good health and CMV-seronegative.

The chain has TRBV6-6 and TRBJ1-1; tentative D call: TRBD1 (6 bases). V shed 4 bases and J shed 8 bases, with 11 bases lying between them. Looked up from germline, CDR1 is MNHNY and CDR2 is SVGAGI (reference sequence). The CDR3 extends over 12 amino acids. The DNA of the CDR3 is TGTGCCAGCAGTTCCCGGACAGACGAAGCTTTCTTT. Protein sequence: CASSSRTDEAFF.

The chain has TRBV29-1 and TRBJ2-1; 7 bases line up with TRBD1. V dropped 0 bases and J dropped 7; count of bases not matched to a gene: 9. The germline V gene has CDR1 SQVTM and CDR2 ANQGSEA. This CDR3 is 15 amino acids long. The CDR3 protein is CSVEDRRTGWNEQFF. As DNA, the CDR3 is TGCAGCGTTGAAGACCGTAGGACAGGTTGGAATGAGCAGTTCTTC.

This chain joins TRBV7-2 and TRBJ2-7; 14 bases are a match to TRBD2. Germline V gives CDR1 SGHTA, CDR2 FQGNSA. After removal of 4 bases from V and 4 bases from J, the junction contained 3 bases not matched to a gene. This CDR3 has 15 residues. CDR3 sequence (DNA): TGTGCCAGCAGCTGGGGACTAGCGGGGGCATACGAGCAGTACTTC. It yields the protein CASSWGLAGAYEQYF. The variable domain in full, completed from reference TRBV7-2 and TRBJ2-7, reads GAGVSQSPSNKVTEKGKDVELRCDPISGHTALYWYRQSLGQGLEFLIYFQGNSAPDKSGLPSDRFSAERTGGSVSTLTIQRTQQEDSAVYLCASSWGLAGAYEQYFGPGTRLTVT.

In the case of this clone: At the DNA level, this CDR3 is encoded by other sequences in the same sample as well. V gene TRBV5-1 combines with J gene TRBJ2-1; 7 bases line up with TRBD2. This CDR3 is 14 amino acids long. V was pared by 1 base and J by 4 bases, with 2 bases of the junction left unmatched. The germline gives CDR1 SGHRS, CDR2 YFSETQ. CDR3 sequence reads: CASSLSGGYNEQFF. In nucleotides, the CDR3 is TGCGCCAGCAGCTTGTCGGGAGGTTACAATGAGCAGTTCTTC.

The chain combines TRBV7-8 with TRBJ2-5; 10 bases are a match to TRBD2. The J call is uncertain, as TRBJ2-7 better fits the DNA end. This CDR3 has 15 amino acids. Germline lookup yields CDR1 SGHVS and CDR2 FQNEAQ. The CDR3 loop is CASSYTSGTIHEQYF. The CDR3 DNA follows: TGTGCCAGCAGCTACACTAGCGGGACAATACACGAGCAGTACTTC.

The chain recombines TRBV4-3 with TRBJ1-5; TRBD1 is a possible D gene (5 bases). Germline CDR1 is LGHNA and CDR2 is YSLEER. The CDR3 is made up of 14 amino acids. V lost 4 bases, J lost 7 bases, and 14 bases lay in between. This CDR3 is CASSLIGSGQPQHF. The CDR3 region has the DNA TGCGCCAGCAGCCTCATTGGTTCAGGGCAGCCCCAGCATTTT.

This clone has just one count. J is TRBJ2-1 and V is TRBV6-5; D might be TRBD2 (6 bases). Germline V gene sequence: CDR1 MNHEY, CDR2 SVGAGI. The CDR3 loop spans 15 amino acids. The V and J ends lost 5 bases and 0 bases respectively, with 11 bases between them. The CDR3 loop reads CASSQLASSYNEQFF. CDR3 coding DNA: TGTGCCAGCAGTCAACTAGCTAGCTCCTACAATGAGCAGTTCTTC.

The chain employs TRBV4-1 and TRBJ2-7; TRBD2 is a possible D gene (6 bases). Germline CDR1 is MGHRA and CDR2 is YSYEKL. The V gene lost 6 bases and the J gene lost 5 bases, with 14 bases spanning the gap. This CDR3 region has 13 residues. CDR3 nucleotide sequence: TGCGCCAGCAGGGGCCGGGGGTTCGACGAGCAGTACTTC. Its protein is CASRGRGFDEQYF.

This chain uses TRBV11-2 with TRBJ2-2; possible D gene TRBD1, 6 bases. Germline CDR1 reads SGHAT; CDR2 reads FQNNGV. This CDR3 is built from 19 residues. V was clipped by 1 base and J by 2 bases, with 20 bases between them. The DNA for the CDR3 is TGTGCCAGCAGCTTAGTCTATCCCACCTTGGGACATAACACCGGGGAGCTGTTTTTT. Protein product: CASSLVYPTLGHNTGELFF.

The table lists this clone with a few counts. The gene calls are TRBV7-9 and TRBJ2-5; 7 bases fit TRBD1. The V gene's germline CDR1 is SEHNR and CDR2 FQNEAQ (reference sequence). After removal of 1 base from V and 0 bases from J, the junction contained 2 bases not matched to a gene. The CDR3 consists of 15 residues. CDR3 in amino acids: CASSLGDRDQETQYF. The DNA of the CDR3 is TGTGCCAGCAGCTTAGGAGACAGGGACCAAGAGACCCAGTACTTC.

This clone was seen a handful of times. The J gene is TRBJ2-5, the V gene TRBV28; unclear D gene. V was shortened by 6 bases and J by 1 base, with 18 bases between the two germline ends. CDR1 is MDHEN, CDR2 SYDVKM, per germline. CDR3 size: 16 residues. The CDR3 loop is CASSSPSLEIQETQYF. The CDR3 coding sequence is TGTGCCAGCAGCTCCCCTTCCCTAGAAATCCAAGAGACCCAGTACTTC.